In its sample, the clone carrying this TCR beta chain was seen a few times. Its antigen is currently unknown. In making TCR beta libraries, quantitative 5'-RACE with molecular barcodes was used. One entry per CDR3 protein results from TCRdb running MiXCR on the 5' RACE reads. The table has 250,000 to 400,000 distinct CDR3 sequences, 11% seen once. The sample is drawn from a study of CD8 T cells in ankylosing spondylitis. Points from the study as a whole: Some motif variants were previously reported in reactive arthritis synovial fluid and blood. Matched synovial fluid from ankylosing spondylitis patients was reported to be enriched for disease-linked clones.

This CDR3 is built from 13 residues. Germline V gene sequence: CDR1 DFQATT, CDR2 SNEGSKA (reference sequence). Trimming stripped 7 bases from V and 6 bases from J, with 19 bases between. The J gene is TRBJ2-7, the V gene TRBV20-1; perhaps TRBD1 as D (6 bases). The clonotype comes from a female donor with ankylosing spondylitis or in good health (not recorded which). The sequencing input was blood, either unsorted or a sorted T cell fraction (not recorded which). This CDR3 reads CSGSGRGIPEQYF. CDR3 nucleotides: TGCAGTGGGAGTGGCAGGGGAATTCCCGAGCAGTACTTC.